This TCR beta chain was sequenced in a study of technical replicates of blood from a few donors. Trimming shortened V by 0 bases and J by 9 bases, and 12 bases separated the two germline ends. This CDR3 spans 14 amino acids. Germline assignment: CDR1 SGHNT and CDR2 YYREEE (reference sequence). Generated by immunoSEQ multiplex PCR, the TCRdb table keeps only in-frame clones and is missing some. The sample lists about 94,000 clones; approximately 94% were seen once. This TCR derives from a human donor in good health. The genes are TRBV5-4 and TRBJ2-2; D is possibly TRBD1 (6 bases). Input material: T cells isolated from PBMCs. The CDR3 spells CASSLGTVVRELFF. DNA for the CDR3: TGTGCCAGCAGCTTGGGGACAGTCGTTAGGGAGCTGTTTTTT.